This T cell receptor beta chain stems from a study of blood T cell repertoires in COVID-19. Libraries were prepared by immunoSEQ multiplex PCR; TCRdb keeps only in-frame clonotypes and omits some of them. The data show approximately 120,000 clones, with over 80% seen just once and over 15% held by the top ten. The ends were cut back, 3 bases at V and 8 bases at J, with 7 bases in the middle. This CDR3 region has 11 residues. The sample comprised PBMCs or T cells enriched from blood (not recorded which). The chain combines TRBV12-3 or TRBV12-4 with TRBJ1-2; D gene unclear. This clonotype was obtained from a young man who had recovered from COVID-19. CDR3 sequence: CASSFVRGYTF. The CDR3 DNA reads as TGTGCCAGCAGTTTCGTCCGGGGCTACACCTTC.